This TCR beta chain was captured by sequencing in a study of T cell responses to AZD1222 COVID-19 vaccine. Study results and caveats: Most donors were white British and more were female, and clonal diversity was possibly underestimated. Samples come after the peak T cell response, not at day 14.

Trimming cost V 0 bases and J 0 bases, with 7 bases left between them. Germline V gene data show CDR1 as SGHTA and CDR2 as FQGTGA. CDR3 length equals 15 residues. With regard to this clone: Its antigen is unidentified.

Clones were sequenced by immunoSEQ multiplex PCR, and TCRdb holds only the in-frame ones, with some missing. The repertoire includes around 80,000 clones, 70% to 90% of them detected once, and approximately 1.2% sits in the top ten. The TCR was taken from an adult who received the AZD1222 COVID-19 vaccine. V is TRBV7-3 and J is TRBJ2-3; D uncertain. The specimen comprised peripheral blood, sampled 28 days after the second AZD1222 dose. CDR3 residues: CASSLTVTSTDTQYF. The CDR3 region has the DNA TGTGCCAGCAGCTTAACGGTTACTAGCACAGATACGCAGTATTTT. The whole variable domain, remainder taken from reference TRBV7-3 and TRBJ2-3, is GAGVSQTPSNKVTEKGKYVELRCDPISGHTALYWYRQSLGQGPEFLIYFQGTGAADDSGLPNDRFFAVRPEGSVSTLKIQRTERGDSAVYLCASSLTVTSTDTQYFGPGTRLTVL.